Following are 14 T cell receptor beta chains from one sample sequenced in a study of blood T cells in healthy people across ages. For the second PCR, which ran for 7 to 11 cycles, a sample-barcoded 5' primer and a J-beta primer mix were used. One entry per CDR3 protein results from TCRdb running MiXCR on the 5' RACE reads. Among approximately 1.5 million distinct CDR3 sequences listed, about 45% were seen once. The source material was blood. These receptors came from a young woman in good health.

J is TRBJ1-5 and V is TRBV6-5; D perhaps matches TRBD1 (5 bases). The V end lost 6 bases, the J end lost 11 bases, and 17 bases lay between the germline ends. CDR3 length: 13 residues. Germline assignment: CDR1 MNHEY and CDR2 SVGAGI. CDR3 sequence: CASSQGARSAQHF. In nucleotides, the CDR3 is TGTGCCAGCAGCCAGGGAGCCAGGTCGGCCCAGCATTTT.

This clonotype was seen just once. The V call is TRBV21-1, the J call TRBJ1-3; whether TRBD1, the table's D call, matches the DNA was not checked. TRBV21-1 counts as a pseudogene. The CDR3 runs to 14 residues. The CDR3 reads CASSLRDRAHTIYF. CDR3 nucleotides: TGTGCCAGCAGCCTACGGGACAGGGCGCACACCATATATTTT.

The table lists this clonotype with a few counts. The chain couples TRBV6-5 to TRBJ2-4; tentatively, D is TRBD1 (5 bases). CDR3 length: 17 amino acids. Germline V gene data show CDR1 as MNHEY and CDR2 as SVGAGI. The V end lost 4 bases, the J end lost 9 bases, and 25 bases lay between the germline ends. The CDR3 loop reads CASSSLRQSEFRGIQYF. CDR3 coding DNA: TGTGCCAGCAGTTCCCTGAGACAGTCTGAGTTTCGTGGCATTCAGTACTTC.

This clonotype was detected a few times. This chain uses TRBV5-5 with TRBJ2-7, with 7 bases fitting TRBD1. V shed 3 bases, J shed 0 bases, and the junction held 6 bases outside the gene matches. Per germline, CDR1 SGHKS and CDR2 YYEKEE (reference sequence). This CDR3 comprises 15 residues. The CDR3 coding sequence is TGTGCCAGCAGCTCCGCGACAGGGCTCTCCTACGAGCAGTACTTC. The encoded protein is CASSSATGLSYEQYF. The whole variable domain, filled in from reference TRBV5-5 and TRBJ2-7, reads DAGVTQSPTHLIKTRGQQVTLRCSPISGHKSVSWYQQVLGQGPQFIFQYYEKEERGRGNFPDRFSARQFPNYSSELNVNALLLGDSALYLCASSSATGLSYEQYFGPGTRLTVT.

The genes are TRBV20-1 and TRBJ2-5; D perhaps matches TRBD1 (6 bases). CDR3 length: 14 amino acids. V lost 6 bases and J 3 bases, leaving 17 bases between the germline ends. Germline V lookup: CDR1 DFQATT, CDR2 SNEGSKA (reference sequence). CDR3 nucleotide sequence: TGCAGTGCCTTAAAAGGACAGTTTGAAGAGACCCAGTACTTC. Residues: CSALKGQFEETQYF.

This chain connects TRBV10-3 to TRBJ2-3, with no clear D. Trimming stripped 4 bases from V and 5 bases from J, with 7 bases between. From germline, CDR1 is ENHRY and CDR2 SYGVKD. This CDR3 comprises 12 residues. CDR3 protein: CAISGLRDTQYF. CDR3 nucleotide sequence: TGTGCCATCAGTGGCTTGAGAGATACGCAGTATTTT.

This sequence joins TRBV7-9 and TRBJ2-7, with D possibly TRBD2 on 5 matching bases. Trimming shortened V by 1 base and J by 1 base, and 17 bases separated the two germline ends. The CDR3 consists of 17 residues. Germline V gives CDR1 SEHNR, CDR2 FQNEAQ (reference sequence). CDR3 DNA sequence: TGTGCCAGCAGCTTAGAACGGGTGGGAGAAGGTTCCTACGAGCAGTACTTC. Translation gives CASSLERVGEGSYEQYF.

V and J are TRBV19 and TRBJ2-1; weak D call: TRBD2 (5 bases). Per the germline V gene, CDR1 is LNHDA and CDR2 is SQIVND (reference sequence). This CDR3 is built from 11 residues. The ends were cut back, 8 bases at V and 8 bases at J, with 10 bases in the middle. CDR3 in amino acids: CASHWGDEQFF. The CDR3 DNA is TGTGCCAGTCACTGGGGAGATGAGCAGTTCTTC.

This clonotype was seen only a few times. The chain links TRBV5-5 to TRBJ2-7; no reliable D call. V lost 0 bases, J lost 5 bases, and 6 bases lay in between. The CDR3 is 12 residues long. Germline loops: CDR1 SGHKS, CDR2 YYEKEE (reference sequence). The CDR3 is CASSLVSNEQYF. CDR3 nucleotide sequence: TGTGCCAGCAGCTTGGTTAGCAACGAGCAGTACTTC.

This clonotype was recorded a few times. J is TRBJ2-2 and V is TRBV11-2; D gene ambiguous. Germline CDR1 and CDR2: SGHAT and FQNNGV. The CDR3 is 12 residues long. Trimming stripped 9 bases from V and 0 bases from J, with 5 bases between. CDR3 region: CASGTNTGELFF. The DNA of the CDR3 is TGTGCCAGTGGAACGAACACCGGGGAGCTGTTTTTT.

A few counts support this clonotype. The chain uses TRBV4-3 and TRBJ2-2; no clear D. Germline CDR1 reads LGHNA; CDR2 reads YSLEER. The CDR3 covers 16 residues. Trimming removed 3 bases at V and 1 base at J, with 12 bases between. The CDR3 coding sequence is TGCGCCAGCAGCCATCGAGGACGTCTGAACACCGGGGAGCTGTTTTTT. Translation: CASSHRGRLNTGELFF.

The chain links TRBV9 to TRBJ2-2, with D hard to call. The CDR3 loop spans 15 amino acids. Germline V gene data show CDR1 as SGDLS and CDR2 as YYNGEE. Trimming shortened V by 2 bases and J by 2 bases, and 10 bases separated the two germline ends. The CDR3: CASSVMVTNTGELFF. The CDR3 nucleotides are TGTGCCAGCAGCGTGATGGTCACCAACACCGGGGAGCTGTTTTTT. Together with reference TRBV9 and TRBJ2-2, the CDR3 gives the full variable domain: DSGVTQTPKHLITATGQRVTLRCSPRSGDLSVYWYQQSLDQGLQFLIQYYNGEERAKGNILERFSAQQFPDLHSELNLSSLELGDSALYFCASSVMVTNTGELFFGEGSRLTVL.

Written as DNA, the CDR3 is TGCAGTGCTTCCCTAACGGCGGGGGGGACAGATACGCAGTATTTT. Amino acids: CSASLTAGGTDTQYF. This chain links TRBV20-1 with TRBJ2-3; 9 bases fit TRBD2. The germline V gene has CDR1 DFQATT and CDR2 SNEGSKA (reference sequence). Germline trimming cut 5 bases from V and 3 bases from J; bases unmatched to any gene: 9. This CDR3 region has 15 residues.

The rearrangement links TRBV3-1 to TRBJ2-1, with unresolved D. The end of the DNA aligns better with TRBJ2-7, so the J call may be wrong. The CDR3 runs 15 residues. Germline V CDR1 and CDR2: LGHDT, YNNKEL (reference sequence). CDR3 loop: CASSPTPVSYNEQYF. As DNA, the CDR3 is TGTGCCAGCAGCCCAACACCCGTCTCCTACAATGAGCAGTACTTC.